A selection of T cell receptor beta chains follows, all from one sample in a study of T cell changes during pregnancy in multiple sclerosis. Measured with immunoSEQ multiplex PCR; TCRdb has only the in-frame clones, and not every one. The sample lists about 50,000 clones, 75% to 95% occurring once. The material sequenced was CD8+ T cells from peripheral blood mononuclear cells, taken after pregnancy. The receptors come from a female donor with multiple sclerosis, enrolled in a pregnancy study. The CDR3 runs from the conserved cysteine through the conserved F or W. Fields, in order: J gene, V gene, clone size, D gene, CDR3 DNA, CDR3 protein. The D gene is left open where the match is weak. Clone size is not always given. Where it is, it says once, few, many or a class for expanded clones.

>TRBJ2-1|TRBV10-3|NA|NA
TGTGCCATCAGTGAGTCGAGGGATGAGCAGTTCTTC
CAISESRDEQFF
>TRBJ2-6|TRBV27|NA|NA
TGTGCCAGCACCACTTCTCCTGGGGCCAACGTCCTGACTTTC
CASTTSPGANVLTF
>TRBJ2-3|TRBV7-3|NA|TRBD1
TGTGCCAGCAGCTTCTCCGGGACAGGGTTTGGCGATACGCAGTATTTT
CASSFSGTGFGDTQYF
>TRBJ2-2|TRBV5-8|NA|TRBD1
TGTGCCAGCAGCTTGGGTTACAGGGGACGTACCGGGGAGCTGTTTTTT
CASSLGYRGRTGELFF
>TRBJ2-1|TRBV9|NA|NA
TGTGCCAGCAGCGTAGAAGCTAGCGCCTTTTCCTCCTACAATGAGCAGTTCTTC
CASSVEASAFSSYNEQFF
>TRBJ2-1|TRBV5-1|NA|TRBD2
TGCGCCAGCAGCTCGACTAGCGGGAGCCCTCGAGGAGAGTTCTTC
CASSSTSGSPRGEFF
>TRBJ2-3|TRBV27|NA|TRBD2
TGTGCCAGCAGTTTATCGATACAGGGACTAGGACCTTCAGATACGCAGTATTTT
CASSLSIQGLGPSDTQYF
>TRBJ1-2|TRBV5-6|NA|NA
TGTGCCAGCAGCGTCGATACAAATGGCTACACCTTC
CASSVDTNGYTF
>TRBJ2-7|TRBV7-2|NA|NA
TGTGCCAGCAGCTTAGCGGTGGGCAGCTCCTACGAGCAGTACTTC
CASSLAVGSSYEQYF
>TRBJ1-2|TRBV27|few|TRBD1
TGTGCCAGCAGTCCGGGGACAGGGGCGAGCTATGGCTACACCTTC
CASSPGTGASYGYTF
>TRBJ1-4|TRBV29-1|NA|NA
TGCAGCGTTGATCTACAGGGCGATGAAAAACTGTTTTTT
CSVDLQGDEKLFF
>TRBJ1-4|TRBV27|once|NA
TGTGCCAGCAGCGAGGGCAGAGCCCAAAATGAAAAACTGTTTTTT
CASSEGRAQNEKLFF
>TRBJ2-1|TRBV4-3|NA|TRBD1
TGCGCCAGCAGCCAGGGACAGATGGGCCCAGTAGCCAATGAGCAGTTCTTC
CASSQGQMGPVANEQFF
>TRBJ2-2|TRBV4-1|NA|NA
TGCGCCAGCAGCCAAGGTACTAGTCACCCCGGGGAGCTGTTTTTT
CASSQGTSHPGELFF
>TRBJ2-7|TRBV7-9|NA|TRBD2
TGTGCCAGCAACCCGGTGCAGGGAGGGACCTACGAGCAGTACTTC
CASNPVQGGTYEQYF
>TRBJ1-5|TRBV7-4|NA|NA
TGTGCCAGCAGCTTACAGGGCCAGCCCCAGCATTTT
CASSLQGQPQHF
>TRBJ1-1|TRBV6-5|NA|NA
TGTGCCAGCAGTTACTCGAAGCGTTTAAACACTGAAGCTTTCTTT
CASSYSKRLNTEAFF
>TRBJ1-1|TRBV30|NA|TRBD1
TGTGCCTGGAGTTCCCTCGCAGGGGGATTTGGGAGCACTGAAGCTTTCTTT
CAWSSLAGGFGSTEAFF
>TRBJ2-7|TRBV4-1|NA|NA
TGCGCCAGCAGCCTCCAACAAGACGCAGGTTCCTACGAGCAGTACTTC
CASSLQQDAGSYEQYF
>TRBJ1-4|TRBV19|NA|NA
TGTGCCAGCGAGACAAGTGCAACTAATGAAAAACTGTTTTTT
CASETSATNEKLFF
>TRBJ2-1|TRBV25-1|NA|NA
TGTGCCAGCAGTGACCTTAGAGTTGTTGACAATGAGCAGTTCTTC
CASSDLRVVDNEQFF
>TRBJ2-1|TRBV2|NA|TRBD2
TGTGCCCAGCGGGGGGTAGCGGGGGGGCCGAGGGGATACAATGAGCAGTTCTTC
CAQRGVAGGPRGYNEQFF
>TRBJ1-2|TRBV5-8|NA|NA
TGTGCCAGCAGCACGACAGCTAACTATGGCTACACCTTC
CASSTTANYGYTF
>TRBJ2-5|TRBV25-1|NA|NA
TGTGCCAGCAGTGAATTGGGGGCTCCAGAGACCCAGTACTTC
CASSELGAPETQYF
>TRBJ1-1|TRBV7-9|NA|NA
TGTGCCAGCAGCGTAATTCAGGGGTCTCAAGCTTTCTTT
CASSVIQGSQAFF
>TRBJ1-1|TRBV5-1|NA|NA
TGCGCCAGCAGCGAGGGAGTTGGTTTCGACACTGAAGCTTTCTTT
CASSEGVGFDTEAFF
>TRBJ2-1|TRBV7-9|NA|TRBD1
TGTGCCAGCAGCTGGGACAGGGGAAATGAGCAGTTCTTC
CASSWDRGNEQFF
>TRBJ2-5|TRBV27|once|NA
TGTGCCAGCAGTTTGGGTTTCGGCGGGGCCCAGTACTTC
CASSLGFGGAQYF
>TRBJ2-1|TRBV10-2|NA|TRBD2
TGCGCCAGCAGTGTGGCGGGACTAGCTCCTTACAATGAGCAGTTCTTC
CASSVAGLAPYNEQFF
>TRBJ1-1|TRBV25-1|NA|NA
TGTGCCAGCAGTGAAGGGGGCTACGGCCTCATGAACACTGAAGCTTTCTTT
CASSEGGYGLMNTEAFF
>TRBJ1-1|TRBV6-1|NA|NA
TGTGCCAGCAGTATGACAGGTCCCCTTGAAGCTTTCTTT
CASSMTGPLEAFF
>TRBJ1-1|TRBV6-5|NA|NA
TGTGCCAGCAGTCCACGGACAGCGAACACTGAAGCTTTCTTT
CASSPRTANTEAFF
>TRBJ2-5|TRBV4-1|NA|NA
TGCGCCAGCAGCCAAGGAGGTAGAAGACAAGAGACCCAGTACTTC
CASSQGGRRQETQYF